This is a list of T cell receptor beta chains from one sample in a study of B cell selection in AIRE deficiency. Data came from immunoSEQ multiplex PCR; TCRdb stores just in-frame clones and leaves some out. The sample records 20,000 to 30,000 clones, around 92% being singletons. The sample was CD4+CD25+ Tregs sorted from PBMCs. The receptors come from a human donor in good health. Each CDR3 is given with its conserved first and last residue. A D gene is named only where the DNA matches it firmly. Clone sizes are given selectively: once, few, many, or a class where the clone is expanded.

j_call v_call clone_size d_call cdr3_nt cdr3_aa
TRBJ1-5 TRBV7-6 few NA TGTGCCAGCAGCTTAGTGGAGGATCAGCCCCAGCATTTT CASSLVEDQPQHF
TRBJ2-3 TRBV7-9 NA NA TGTGCCAGCAGCCGCACCTTGACTTCCACAGATACGCAGTATTTT CASSRTLTSTDTQYF
TRBJ2-3 TRBV4-3 once TRBD1 TGCGCCAGCAGCCAAGAAGCAGGGGGTGGGGGTACGCAGTATTTT CASSQEAGGGGTQYF
TRBJ2-2 TRBV7-9 NA TRBD1 TGTGCCAGCAGCCCGACAGGGGCGAACACCGGGGAGCTGTTTTTT CASSPTGANTGELFF
TRBJ1-1 TRBV5-1 NA NA TGCGCCAGCAGCTTGTCCCGGGACACTGAAGCTTTCTTT CASSLSRDTEAFF
TRBJ2-7 TRBV7-9 NA NA TGTGCCAGCAGCCCACGAGCGGCCTCACACGAGCAGTACTTC CASSPRAASHEQYF
TRBJ1-5 TRBV6-6 NA NA TGTGCCAGCAGCAATCAGCCCCAGCATTTT CASSNQPQHF
TRBJ2-1 TRBV6-5 once TRBD1 TGTGCCAGCAGTTATGACAGGGGCCGATACAATGAGCAGTTCTTC CASSYDRGRYNEQFF
TRBJ2-6 TRBV10-1 once NA TGCGCCAGCAGTGAGTCGAAGCCATCCGGGGCCAACGTCCTGACTTTC CASSESKPSGANVLTF
TRBJ2-7 TRBV10-1 NA TRBD1 TGCGCCAGCAGCAAACCGGGACAGGGGGCAGACGAGCAGTACTTC CASSKPGQGADEQYF
TRBJ2-3 TRBV5-5 NA TRBD1 TGTGCCAGCAGCATTACAGGGGGCCCCGATACGCAGTATTTT CASSITGGPDTQYF
TRBJ2-7 TRBV18 NA NA TGTGCCAGCTCACCACGAACAGCCTCCTCCTACGAGCAGTACTTC CASSPRTASSYEQYF